Each of the 25 T cell receptor beta chains below was sequenced from the same sample in a study of blood T cells in healthy people across ages. Using a J-beta primer mix together with a sample-barcoded 5' primer, a second PCR was run for roughly 7 to 12 cycles. TCRdb recomputed calls from the 5' RACE reads with MiXCR, one row per CDR3 protein. The sample contains 1.5 million to 1.8 million distinct CDR3 sequences, approximately 43% of which appear only once. The sequenced sample consisted of blood. Receptors originate from a woman under 30 in good health.

This chain uses TRBV5-4 with TRBJ2-7; no reliable D call. Trimming removed 4 bases from V and 2 bases from J, with 16 bases in between. The CDR3 covers 15 residues. From germline, CDR1 is SGHNT and CDR2 YYREEE (reference sequence). The CDR3 protein is CASSPLGLETYEQYF. In nucleotides, the CDR3 is TGTGCCAGCAGCCCCCTCGGGTTAGAGACCTACGAGCAGTACTTC.

This clonotype was recorded a few times. V is TRBV6-2 or TRBV6-3 and J is TRBJ1-1, with TRBD1 matching 8 bases. CDR1 MNHEY and CDR2 SVGEGT come from the germline V gene. V shed 4 bases, J shed 0 bases, and the junction held 7 bases outside the gene matches. The CDR3 has 16 residues. CDR3: CASSSGTGRMNTEAFF. In nucleotides, the CDR3 is TGTGCCAGCAGTTCCGGGACAGGTCGCATGAACACTGAAGCTTTCTTT.

V and J are TRBV15 and TRBJ1-1; TRBD1 is a possible D gene (6 bases). The CDR3 consists of 16 residues. V lost 7 bases, J lost 1 base, and 19 bases lay in between. Germline V gene lookup returns CDR1 LNHNV and CDR2 YYDKDF (reference sequence). The CDR3 bases are TGTGCCACCACCAGGGGAGTGATAGGGGGGAACACTGAAGCTTTCTTT. It specifies CATTRGVIGGNTEAFF.

The chain combines TRBV9 with TRBJ1-5; tentative D call: TRBD1 (5 bases). This CDR3 region has 15 residues. V dropped 3 bases and J dropped 0 bases, with 10 bases sitting between them. Germline lookup yields CDR1 SGDLS and CDR2 YYNGEE. For the CDR3, the DNA is TGTGCCAGCAGCGGCAGGGAGTCTAGCAATCAGCCCCAGCATTTT. It yields the protein CASSGRESSNQPQHF.

About this clonotype itself: At one end the junction does not follow the germline gene, possibly because of a read error. This chain joins TRBV4-3 and TRBJ1-2; TRBD1 might be the D (5 bases). The CDR3 is 16 residues long. Per the germline V gene, CDR1 is LGHNA and CDR2 is YSLEER. The CDR3, as DNA: TGCGCCGGCAGCCAAGATCTGGGGACCTGGCGGTATGGCTACACCTTC. Protein sequence: CAGSQDLGTWRYGYTF.

This chain links TRBV12-3 or TRBV12-4 with TRBJ2-7; 7 nucleotides match TRBD2. After removal of 4 bases from V and 5 bases from J, the junction contained 11 bases not matched to a gene. The CDR3 totals 15 residues. The DNA for the CDR3 is TGTGCCAGCAGTTCCGCTAGCGGCGCCGCGCACGAGCAGTACTTC. The encoded protein is CASSSASGAAHEQYF.

The gene calls are TRBV4-3 and TRBJ2-3; D might be TRBD1 or TRBD2, each matching 5 bases. V shed 1 base and J shed 11 bases, with 10 bases lying between them. CDR3 length: 12 residues. CDR1 is LGHNA, CDR2 YSLEER, per germline. The CDR3 nucleotides read TGCGCCAGCAGCCAAGGGGACGATGAGCAGTATTTT. Its protein is CASSQGDDEQYF.

This clonotype was detected only a few times. The chain employs TRBV6-6 and TRBJ2-7, with 7 bases identical to TRBD1. CDR1 MNHNY and CDR2 SVGAGI come from the germline V gene (reference sequence). The CDR3 contains 13 residues. J gave up 6 bases and V 2 bases, and 4 bases lay outside the gene matches. CDR3 protein: CASSYGTVREQYF. The DNA for the CDR3 is TGTGCCAGCAGTTACGGGACAGTCCGCGAGCAGTACTTC.

In the case of this clonotype: Sequence at one end of the junction differs from germline and may be a read error. The chain carries TRBV5-1 and TRBJ2-7, with TRBD1 matching over 7 bases. There are 13 residues in the CDR3. Germline V gives CDR1 SGHRS, CDR2 YFSETQ. As DNA, the CDR3 is TGCGTCAGCAACGCCGACAGGGTGGGCGAGCAGTACTTC. Residues: CVSNADRVGEQYF.

The chain recombines TRBV7-9 with TRBJ2-5, with TRBD1 matching 10 bases. This CDR3 is built from 15 residues. Germline CDR1 SEHNR, CDR2 FQNEAQ (reference sequence). The V gene end was trimmed by 4 bases and the J gene end by 6 bases; junction bases not matched to a gene: 8. CDR3 region: CASSSAYDRGQTQYF. The CDR3 bases are TGTGCCAGCAGCTCAGCCTACGACAGGGGGCAGACCCAGTACTTC.

The rearrangement links TRBV20-1 to TRBJ2-7; D uncertain. Germline assignment: CDR1 DFQATT and CDR2 SNEGSKA (reference sequence). This CDR3 region has 14 residues. Trimming removed 3 bases from V and 2 bases from J, with 14 bases in between. In DNA form, the CDR3 reads TGCAGTGCTAGTCTCAATCTAGGCCCCTACGAGCAGTACTTC. Its translation is CSASLNLGPYEQYF.

The V call is TRBV9, the J call TRBJ1-4; no definite D call. The germline V and J ends were trimmed by 0 bases and 4 bases, with 7 bases remaining between them. The CDR3 is 14 residues long. Germline CDR1 and CDR2: SGDLS and YYNGEE. CDR3 bases: TGTGCCAGCAGCGTAGATGCAATTAATGAAAAACTGTTTTTT. It yields the protein CASSVDAINEKLFF.

V is TRBV4-3 and J is TRBJ2-1; the match to TRBD2 covers 8 bases. Looked up from germline, CDR1 is LGHNA and CDR2 is YSLEER. CDR3 size: 16 residues. Unmatched junction bases numbered 7, after V lost 0 bases and J lost 6 bases. The CDR3 reads CASSQDSAGVANEQFF. In DNA, the CDR3 is TGCGCCAGCAGCCAAGATTCAGCGGGGGTAGCCAATGAGCAGTTCTTC.

The genes are TRBV19 and TRBJ1-3; TRBD1 aligns across 7 bases. The CDR3 extends over 14 amino acids. Germline CDR1 and CDR2: LNHDA and SQIVND (reference sequence). V shed 6 bases and J 0 bases; nucleotides not matched to a gene: 2. CDR3 protein: CASRGQRSGNTIYF. CDR3 DNA sequence: TGTGCCAGTAGGGGACAGCGCTCTGGAAACACCATATATTTT.

A note on this clonotype: Relative to the germline gene, one junction end is altered; a read error may explain this. V is TRBV30 and J is TRBJ1-1; D is undetermined. The CDR3 has 11 residues. The germline V gene has CDR1 GTSNPN and CDR2 SVGIG (reference sequence). CDR3: CAGSGQTEAFF. CDR3 in DNA: TGTGCCGGGAGTGGGCAGACTGAAGCTTTCTTT.

This clonotype has more than one count but fewer than ten. The V call is TRBV11-2, the J call TRBJ2-3, with D uncertain. This CDR3 comprises 15 residues. Trimming shortened V by 2 bases and J by 4 bases, and 13 bases separated the two germline ends. Germline V gene data show CDR1 as SGHAT and CDR2 as FQNNGV. The CDR3 is CASSLSFGYSDTQYF. CDR3 sequence (DNA): TGTGCCAGCAGCTTAAGTTTTGGGTACTCAGATACGCAGTATTTT. Complete variable domain (other parts from reference TRBV11-2 and TRBJ2-3): EAGVAQSPRYKIIEKRQSVAFWCNPISGHATLYWYQQILGQGPKLLIQFQNNGVVDDSQLPKDRFSAERLKGVDSTLKIQPAKLEDSAVYLCASSLSFGYSDTQYFGPGTRLTVL.

This clonotype was seen a few times. This chain links TRBV11-2 with TRBJ1-2; D call uncertain. The germline V gene encodes CDR1 SGHAT and CDR2 FQNNGV. V was cut by 0 bases and J by 3 bases, with 8 bases left in between. CDR3 size: 14 residues. CDR3 in DNA: TGTGCCAGCAGCTTAGATCAAGAGGACTATGGCTACACCTTC. This sequence encodes CASSLDQEDYGYTF.

This clonotype occurred a few times. The V call is TRBV6-2 or TRBV6-3, the J call TRBJ2-1, with 14 bases that match TRBD2. The germline V gene has CDR1 MNHEY and CDR2 SVGEGT. The CDR3 spans 18 residues. Trimming at V came to 2 bases and at J to 4 bases, leaving 7 bases not matched to a gene. The CDR3 DNA sequence: TGTGCCAGCAGTTACGGGGGACTAGCGGGGGACCCTTACAATGAGCAGTTCTTC. This encodes CASSYGGLAGDPYNEQFF.

This clonotype has just one count. The V gene is TRBV29-1, the J gene TRBJ2-3; a possible D gene is TRBD2 (5 bases). Per germline, CDR1 SQVTM and CDR2 ANQGSEA. This CDR3 is built from 14 residues. Trimming removed 5 bases at V and 3 bases at J, with 15 bases between. This CDR3 reads CSVSRGPGTDTQYF. The CDR3 coding sequence is TGCAGCGTTTCCCGGGGTCCGGGGACAGATACGCAGTATTTT.

The chain joins TRBV30 to TRBJ1-6; no clear D. This CDR3 spans 12 amino acids. V lost 8 bases, J lost 7 bases, and 12 bases lay in between. Germline values: CDR1 GTSNPN, CDR2 SVGIG (reference sequence). CDR3 DNA sequence: TGTGCCGGGAACGGGGAAAATTCACCCCTCCACTTT. Protein sequence: CAGNGENSPLHF.

This chain uses TRBV6-6 with TRBJ1-5; 9 bases line up with TRBD1. Germline CDR1 is MNHNY and CDR2 is SVGAGI (reference sequence). This CDR3 has 15 amino acids. Trimming at V came to 0 bases and at J to 7 bases, leaving 4 bases not matched to a gene. DNA of the CDR3: TGTGCCAGCAGTTACTCGGGGACAGGGTGGCAGCCCCAGCATTTT. Encoded protein: CASSYSGTGWQPQHF.

This clonotype showed up just a few times. The genes are TRBV9 and TRBJ1-2, with D possibly being TRBD1 (6 bases). The CDR3 totals 17 residues. Trimming removed 4 bases at V and 3 bases at J, with 22 bases between. Germline V gene data show CDR1 as SGDLS and CDR2 as YYNGEE. DNA for the CDR3: TGTGCCAGCAGCTCGGTCACCCAGGGGCCTCCGGACTATGGCTACACCTTC. It encodes CASSSVTQGPPDYGYTF.

J is TRBJ2-7 and V is TRBV28, with D unclear. V lost 3 bases and J lost 9, with 12 bases in between. In germline, CDR1 is MDHEN, CDR2 SYDVKM. This CDR3 has 12 amino acids. The CDR3 DNA reads TGTGCCAGCAGTTTTTTGAATTTCGGGCAGTACTTC. It specifies CASSFLNFGQYF. Full variable domain (missing parts from reference TRBV28 and TRBJ2-7): DVKVTQSSRYLVKRTGEKVFLECVQDMDHENMFWYRQDPGLGLRLIYFSYDVKMKEKGDIPEGYSVSREKKERFSLILESASTNQTSMYLCASSFLNFGQYFGPGTRLTVT.

The CDR3 region is CASSKTENIQYF. CDR3 bases: TGTGCCAGCAGTAAAACCGAAAACATTCAGTACTTC. J is TRBJ2-4 and V is TRBV6-2 or TRBV6-3, with unresolved D. The CDR3 totals 12 residues. The V gene lost 5 bases and the J gene lost 5 bases, with 7 bases spanning the gap. The germline gives CDR1 MNHEY, CDR2 SVGEGT.

The rearrangement joins TRBV20-1 to TRBJ1-2; unclear D gene. V lost 2 bases to trimming and J lost 6 bases, with 13 bases between them. Germline-derived CDR1 and CDR2 are DFQATT and SNEGSKA (reference sequence). This CDR3 region has 13 residues. The CDR3 is CSARRDNRDGYTF. CDR3 bases: TGCAGTGCTAGAAGGGATAACCGGGATGGCTACACCTTC.